This T cell receptor (beta chain) was documented in a study of spatial heterogeneity in lung cancer. In this sample, this clonotype turned up many times. CDR1 and CDR2 (germline): MNHEY, SMNVEV (reference sequence). The CDR3 is 14 amino acids. Trimming shortened V by 5 bases and J by 0 bases, and 10 bases separated the two germline ends. Documented time point: blood at routine non-recurrence follow-up after resection. One entry per CDR3 protein, called by TCRdb with MiXCR from the 5' RACE reads. The sample includes under 35,000 distinct CDR3 sequences, roughly 5.7% of them seen just once. This sequence was found in a female donor with early-stage non-small cell lung cancer. The V call is TRBV27, the J call TRBJ2-5, with unresolved D. The sequencing used PBMCs, collected at follow-up. The CDR3 sequence: CASSMAEYQETQYF. Written as DNA, the CDR3 is TGTGCCAGCAGTATGGCTGAGTACCAAGAGACCCAGTACTTC.